This TCR beta chain was captured by sequencing in a study of identical twins. One entry per CDR3 protein results from TCRdb running MiXCR on the 5' RACE reads. The top ten clones hold around 1.6% of a sample with about 810,000 distinct CDR3 sequences, about 12% of them seen once. General observations from the study: Researchers caution that invariant MAIT and iNKT cells could partly confound zero-insertion analyses. Whereas memory repertoires showed no such difference, abundant cord blood beta clonotypes carried fewer insertions. Excess low generation probability was seen in twin-shared out-of-frame alpha sequences.

Germline V gives CDR1 DFQATT, CDR2 SNEGSKA (reference sequence). The CDR3 spans 13 residues. The V gene lost 6 bases and the J gene lost 6 bases, with 15 bases spanning the gap. With regard to this clonotype: Its antigen is unknown.

These data also formed part of another study, on yellow fever vaccine responses in identical twins. That paper states: Reportedly, the response of twins' T cells to the vaccine seemed partly convergent, partly personalized.

The J gene is TRBJ2-4, the V gene TRBV20-1; D could derive from TRBD1 or TRBD2 (6 bases each). The TCR originated in a woman in her late teens or twenties in good health. The sample consisted of PBMCs. The CDR3 nucleotides are TGCAGTGCCACCACAGGAGGGGGAAACATTCAGTACTTC. It specifies CSATTGGGNIQYF.